This T cell receptor (beta chain) stems from a study of monozygotic twins with inflammatory bowel disease. General study findings and limits: Concordant and discordant twins showed no difference in repertoire similarity, possibly from limited power. Those with IBD had lower TCRbeta diversity (inverse Simpson) than their healthy co-twins did.

Samples each yielded cDNA through eight separate reactions. After re-calling the 5' RACE reads, TCRdb lists one entry per CDR3 protein, DNA absent. Its table lists 420,000 or so distinct CDR3 sequences. The CDR3 loop spans 13 amino acids. Germline CDR1 and CDR2: GTSNPN and SVGIG (reference sequence). Notes on this clonotype: Its matching antigen is unknown.

The origin of this receptor is a human donor with ulcerative colitis or Crohn's disease, or a healthy co-twin of an affected twin (not recorded which). The sequencing input was blood. The chain uses TRBV30 and TRBJ2-5; TCRdb gives TRBD2 as the D gene, but with no DNA this cannot be confirmed. CDR3 sequence: CAWSLFSGETQYF.